This T cell receptor beta chain is drawn from a study of blood T cell repertoires in COVID-19. The wider study: COVID-19 samples from acute and convalescent phases originated in the United States, Italy and Spain. Nucleic acid was either cDNA or gDNA, and it came from T cells, B-cell-depleted T cells, or PBMCs.

Profiling relied on immunoSEQ multiplex PCR, and the TCRdb table lists in-frame clones only, not all of them. The sample consists of hundreds of thousands of clones, 70% to 90% of them appearing once. This CDR3 has 13 amino acids. The germline V gene has CDR1 MNHEY and CDR2 SVGEGT. Between the trimmed V and J ends, which lost 4 bases and 3 bases, there was a span of 9 bases. This clonotype was obtained from a young woman who had recovered from COVID-19. The J gene is TRBJ1-2, the V gene TRBV6-2 or TRBV6-3, with a weak D call TRBD1 (5 bases). Material for sequencing was peripheral blood. The chain's CDR3 is CASSSMTDYGYTF. The CDR3 DNA reads TGTGCCAGCAGTTCCATGACAGACTATGGCTACACCTTC.